Listed here is a single T cell receptor beta chain. Antigen: not known. The sample comes from a study of Ad26.COV2.S vaccination and SARS-CoV-2 variants. Study-wide background: In the COV1001 trial, the donor was in the Ad26.COV2.S arm.

Treatment in this sample: around 19 received Ad26.COV2.S at low or high dose, single or two shots; a few received placebo; per-sample allocation not given. The samples were gathered on day 63 after the first injection of vaccine or placebo. Immunization relied on an Ad26 vector, which expressed Wuhan-strain SARS-CoV-2 spike. The J segment lost 2 bases and the V segment lost 0 bases, leaving 10 bases of the junction unmatched. Germline CDR1 and CDR2: LGHNA and YSLEER. The CDR3 is 18 residues long. Whole-study results and caveats: TCR breadth and depth estimates may have understated total T cell responses. Placebo recipients and vaccine recipients were similar in non-spike TCR breadth.

Profiled with immunoSEQ multiplex PCR; TCRdb holds only in-frame clones, not every one. The sample carries 350,000 to 400,000 clones, about 85% recorded once. The receptor comes from a person aged 18-65 years who received the Ad26.COV2.S COVID-19 vaccine or a placebo. The V call is TRBV4-3, the J call TRBJ2-7; TRBD2 agrees at 10 bases. The sample here was peripheral blood, taken in a trial of Ad26.COV2.S vaccine versus placebo. As DNA, the CDR3 is TGCGCCAGCAGCCAAGATTTATCACTAGCGGGGCTTACCTACGAGCAGTACTTC. It codes for CASSQDLSLAGLTYEQYF.